A single sample gave rise to the 22 T cell receptor beta chains below, sequenced in a study of cytomegalovirus exposure and HLA in healthy donors. PCR primers comprised 60 Vbeta and 13 Jbeta primers. Sequenced by immunoSEQ multiplex PCR; TCRdb stores in-frame clones only, minus some. The sample table includes 80,000 to 95,000 clones. The sequenced sample was PBMCs. The receptors derive from a man over 45 in good health and CMV-seropositive.

This chain links TRBV9 with TRBJ2-3; TRBD2 aligns across 8 bases. The CDR3 has 15 amino acids. Germline lookup yields CDR1 SGDLS and CDR2 YYNGEE. Trimming took 1 base from V and 6 from J; bases not matched to a gene: 7. The CDR3 DNA follows: TGTGCCAGCAGCGTAACCGGGACTAGAGGGGATACGCAGTATTTT. It codes for CASSVTGTRGDTQYF.

The rearrangement joins TRBV30 to TRBJ1-2; D unresolved. CDR1 and CDR2 (germline): GTSNPN, SVGIG (reference sequence). The CDR3 is 10 residues long. V was pared by 3 bases and J by 8 bases, with 7 bases between. CDR3 in amino acids: CAWRHEGYTF. CDR3 coding DNA: TGTGCCTGGAGACACGAAGGCTACACCTTC.

This sequence joins TRBV29-1 and TRBJ2-7; 9 nucleotides align to TRBD1. CDR3 length: 12 residues. Germline V gene data show CDR1 as SQVTM and CDR2 as ANQGSEA. Trimming at V came to 5 bases and at J to 9 bases, leaving 8 bases not matched to a gene. CDR3 sequence: CSVWPGQGAQYF. The CDR3 coding sequence is TGCAGCGTTTGGCCGGGACAGGGTGCGCAGTACTTC.

The chain recombines TRBV5-1 with TRBJ1-1; TRBD1 matches at 7 bases. The CDR3 extends over 15 amino acids. Germline V CDR1 and CDR2: SGHRS, YFSETQ. J was trimmed by 5 bases and V by 0 bases; bases with no gene match: 7. The CDR3 coding sequence is TGCGCCAGCAGCTTGGGACAGGGTGGTTGGACTGAAGCTTTCTTT. As protein: CASSLGQGGWTEAFF.

The J gene is TRBJ2-2, the V gene TRBV11-3, with D perhaps TRBD1 (6 bases). In germline, CDR1 is SGHNT, CDR2 YENEEA. The CDR3 runs to 15 residues. Trimming stripped 0 bases from V and 4 bases from J, with 9 bases between. The CDR3 nucleotides are TGTGCCAGCAGCTTAGAAGGGGACACCACCGGGGAGCTGTTTTTT. Translating it yields CASSLEGDTTGELFF. Looking up the rest from reference TRBV11-3 and TRBJ2-2 gives the full variable domain: EAGVVQSPRYKIIEKKQPVAFWCNPISGHNTLYWYLQNLGQGPELLIRYENEEAVDDSQLPKDRFSAERLKGVDSTLKIQPAELGDSAVYLCASSLEGDTTGELFFGEGSRLTVL.

The chain joins TRBV18 to TRBJ1-1, with a possible D match to TRBD1 (5 bases). The length of the CDR3 is 13 residues. Trimming left V 6 bases short and J 7 bases short, with 15 bases between. Germline CDR1 and CDR2: KGHSH and LQKENI. DNA for the CDR3: TGTGCCAGCTCCCCGGCAGGGATCAATGAAGCTTTCTTT. Translation gives CASSPAGINEAFF.

The chain links TRBV7-9 to TRBJ1-2; D not resolved. The CDR3 contains 14 residues. Trimming shortened V by 1 base and J by 2 bases, and 8 bases separated the two germline ends. Germline loops: CDR1 SEHNR, CDR2 FQNEAQ (reference sequence). The CDR3 reads CASSLGGINYGYTF. The CDR3, as DNA: TGTGCCAGCAGCTTAGGAGGGATCAACTATGGCTACACCTTC.

The gene calls are TRBV6-5 and TRBJ2-1; TRBD2 matches 7 bases. V lost 6 bases to trimming and J lost 6 bases; unmatched junction nucleotides: 11. There are 15 residues in the CDR3. CDR1 and CDR2 (germline): MNHEY, SVGAGI. The CDR3, as DNA: TGTGCCAGCAGCACTATGGGGGGGTGGGGCAATGAGCAGTTCTTC. Protein sequence: CASSTMGGWGNEQFF.

The chain carries TRBV18 and TRBJ1-1, with 8 bases lining up with TRBD1. The length of the CDR3 is 12 residues. CDR1 is KGHSH and CDR2 is LQKENI in the germline V gene. V lost 4 bases, J lost 6 bases, and 1 base stayed unmatched. The CDR3 bases are TGTGCCAGCTCACAGGACAGGGCTGAAGCTTTCTTT. This translates into CASSQDRAEAFF. Full variable domain (rest looked up from reference TRBV18 and TRBJ1-1): NAGVMQNPRHLVRRRGQEARLRCSPMKGHSHVYWYRQLPEEGLKFMVYLQKENIIDESGMPKERFSAEFPKEGPSILRIQQVVRGDSAAYFCASSQDRAEAFFGQGTRLTVV.

This chain joins TRBV9 and TRBJ1-1; maybe TRBD1 (5 bases). CDR3 length equals 13 residues. The germline CDR1 and CDR2 sequences are SGDLS and YYNGEE. V was pared by 5 bases and J by 0 bases, with 8 bases between. For the CDR3, the DNA is TGTGCCAGCAGTGGGACTTTGAACACTGAAGCTTTCTTT. Translated: CASSGTLNTEAFF. The full variable domain, with the rest looked up from reference TRBV9 and TRBJ1-1, is DSGVTQTPKHLITATGQRVTLRCSPRSGDLSVYWYQQSLDQGLQFLIQYYNGEERAKGNILERFSAQQFPDLHSELNLSSLELGDSALYFCASSGTLNTEAFFGQGTRLTVV.

The rearrangement joins TRBV11-2 to TRBJ1-1; D gene unclear. V was trimmed by 0 bases and J by 4 bases, leaving 15 bases between them. The CDR3 runs 16 residues. Germline CDR1 SGHAT, CDR2 FQNNGV. The CDR3 loop reads CASSLDRGIEGTEAFF. CDR3 in DNA: TGTGCCAGCAGCTTAGATCGAGGGATAGAAGGCACTGAAGCTTTCTTT.

This chain uses TRBV6-5 with TRBJ2-7; 14 bases fit TRBD2. From germline, CDR1 is MNHEY and CDR2 SVGAGI. The length of the CDR3 is 15 residues. The ends lost 6 bases at V and 6 bases at J; junction bases unmatched: 7. This CDR3 reads CASSRGLAGGGEQYV. In DNA, the CDR3 is TGTGCCAGCAGCCGCGGACTAGCGGGAGGCGGCGAGCAGTACGTC.

The chain joins TRBV27 to TRBJ1-3, with TRBD1 identical over 7 bases. CDR1 and CDR2 (germline): MNHEY, SMNVEV (reference sequence). The V gene end was trimmed by 2 bases and the J gene end by 6 bases; junction bases not matched to a gene: 1. The CDR3 runs 13 residues. The CDR3: CASSLTGANTIYF. CDR3 DNA sequence: TGTGCCAGCAGTTTAACAGGGGCAAACACCATATATTTT.

J is TRBJ2-1 and V is TRBV19, with D possibly matching TRBD1 (6 bases). The CDR3 totals 15 residues. Between the trimmed V and J ends, which lost 3 bases and 10 bases, there was a span of 19 bases. Germline loops: CDR1 LNHDA, CDR2 SQIVND (reference sequence). CDR3 region: CASSMGRGYEWEQFF. CDR3 sequence (DNA): TGTGCCAGTAGTATGGGTAGGGGGTACGAATGGGAGCAGTTCTTC.

The chain has TRBV19 and TRBJ2-3, with a tentative D call TRBD1 (6 bases). Looked up from germline, CDR1 is LNHDA and CDR2 is SQIVND (reference sequence). The CDR3 sequence is 14 residues long. Trimming stripped 9 bases from V and 4 bases from J, with 17 bases between. The CDR3 here is CASAGQGKADTQYF. For the CDR3, the DNA is TGTGCCAGCGCAGGGCAGGGGAAGGCAGATACGCAGTATTTT.

The V call is TRBV2, the J call TRBJ1-1, with D possibly TRBD1 on 5 matching bases. This CDR3 region has 14 residues. From germline, CDR1 is SNHLY and CDR2 FYNNEI. V lost 6 bases and J lost 3, with 14 bases in between. The CDR3 protein is CASSQGTGDTEAFF. The CDR3 DNA follows: TGTGCCAGCAGCCAAGGGACGGGGGACACTGAAGCTTTCTTT.

V is TRBV4-2 and J is TRBJ2-3, with D perhaps matching TRBD2 (5 bases). The V end was cut by 3 bases, the J end by 0 bases, with 13 bases between. Germline CDR1 LGHNA, CDR2 YNFKEQ. The CDR3 length is 16 residues. CDR3 amino acids: CASSQKVLASTDTQYF. For the CDR3, the DNA is TGTGCCAGCAGCCAGAAGGTCTTAGCGAGCACAGATACGCAGTATTTT.

This chain connects TRBV11-2 to TRBJ2-5; perhaps TRBD2 as D (5 bases). CDR1 and CDR2 from the germline V gene are SGHAT and FQNNGV. The CDR3 is 13 amino acids. The germline V and J ends were trimmed by 1 base and 3 bases, with 6 bases remaining between them. CDR3 region: CASSLVREETQYF. CDR3 nucleotides: TGTGCCAGCAGCTTAGTGAGGGAAGAGACCCAGTACTTC.

The genes are TRBV7-8 and TRBJ2-1; weak D call: TRBD1 (6 bases). The CDR3 is made up of 16 amino acids. Germline V gene lookup returns CDR1 SGHVS and CDR2 FQNEAQ. Deletions cut 3 bases from V and 6 bases from J, with 18 bases between. The CDR3 is CASSFFRLKDSNEQFF. The CDR3 DNA follows: TGTGCCAGCAGCTTCTTCAGACTAAAGGACAGCAATGAGCAGTTCTTC. The whole variable domain, remainder taken from reference TRBV7-8 and TRBJ2-1, is GAGVSQSPRYKVAKRGQDVALRCDPISGHVSLFWYQQALGQGPEFLTYFQNEAQLDKSGLPSDRFFAERPEGSVSTLKIQRTQQEDSAVYLCASSFFRLKDSNEQFFGPGTRLTVL.

The chain carries TRBV28 and TRBJ1-5; 7 nucleotides line up with TRBD1. The CDR3 runs 15 residues. J gave up 6 bases and V 4 bases, and 9 bases lay outside the gene matches. Germline assignment: CDR1 MDHEN and CDR2 SYDVKM. The CDR3 region has the DNA TGTGCCAGCAGTTCCTACAGGGGAGTCGGTCAGCCCCAGCATTTT. Residues: CASSSYRGVGQPQHF.

V and J are TRBV4-3 and TRBJ2-1; tentative D call: TRBD2 (5 bases). The V and J ends lost 2 bases and 5 bases respectively, with 10 bases between them. This CDR3 region has 14 residues. CDR1 and CDR2 from the germline V gene are LGHNA and YSLEER. In DNA, the CDR3 is TGCGCCAGCAGCCAATCACGGGGTAACAATGAGCAGTTCTTC. Encoded protein: CASSQSRGNNEQFF.

The rearrangement uses TRBV6-1 and TRBJ2-7, with 9 bases aligning to TRBD1. Per the germline V gene, CDR1 is MNHNS and CDR2 is SASEGT. The CDR3 has 14 amino acids. V was clipped by 5 bases and J by 3 bases; unmatched bases: 5. CDR3 DNA sequence: TGTGCCAGCAGTAGCGGGACAGGGCTCTACGAGCAGTACTTC. Amino acids: CASSSGTGLYEQYF.